These 23 T cell receptor beta chains share one sample of origin, sequenced in a study of blood T cells in healthy people across ages. A sample-barcoded 5' primer and a J-beta primer mix were used in a second PCR of roughly 7 to 11 cycles. TCRdb processed the 5' RACE reads anew with MiXCR; each CDR3 protein has one entry. The table has about 970,000 distinct CDR3 sequences, roughly half seen once; the top ten hold about a fifth. Source material: blood. The receptor source for this set is a woman aged 60-70 years in good health.

The chain employs TRBV27 and TRBJ2-1; 9 bases agree with TRBD1. Germline V gene sequence: CDR1 MNHEY, CDR2 SMNVEV (reference sequence). With V trimmed by 4 bases and J by 5 bases, 3 bases remained unmatched. This CDR3 is 14 amino acids long. This chain's CDR3 is CASSSDRGDNEQFF. In nucleotides, the CDR3 is TGTGCCAGCAGTTCGGACAGGGGAGACAATGAGCAGTTCTTC.

The chain combines TRBV4-3 with TRBJ2-1; D is possibly TRBD1 or TRBD2 (5 bases each). Germline V gives CDR1 LGHNA, CDR2 YSLEER. The V end lost 4 bases, the J end lost 9 bases, and 10 bases lay between the germline ends. The CDR3 sequence is 12 residues long. CDR3 nucleotides: TGCGCCAGCAGCCGGCCCGGGGCTGAGCAGTTCTTC. Protein product: CASSRPGAEQFF.

As regards this clonotype: This sequence may be a read error, since a much larger clone differs from it by one base. V and J are TRBV7-9 and TRBJ2-5; D perhaps matches TRBD2 (6 bases). Between the trimmed V and J ends, which lost 6 bases and 11 bases, there was a span of 22 bases. Germline V gene data show CDR1 as SEHNR and CDR2 as FQNEAQ (reference sequence). The CDR3 loop spans 14 amino acids. The CDR3 region has the DNA TGTGCCAGCAGTTCAGCCCAAGGCGGGAATGAGCAGTACTTC. This encodes CASSSAQGGNEQYF.

This chain links TRBV9 with TRBJ1-2, with D unresolved. The V gene lost 0 bases and the J gene lost 3 bases, with 6 bases spanning the gap. CDR1 SGDLS and CDR2 YYNGEE come from the germline V gene. CDR3 length equals 13 residues. The CDR3 DNA reads TGTGCCAGCAGCGTAGCAGCGGACTATGGCTACACCTTC. It translates to CASSVAADYGYTF.

The chain couples TRBV12-3 or TRBV12-4 to TRBJ2-1; 10 bases fit TRBD2. This CDR3 region has 15 residues. J was trimmed by 5 bases and V by 2 bases; bases with no gene match: 3. The DNA of the CDR3 is TGTGCCAGCAGTTTAACTAGCGGGGCCAACAATGAGCAGTTCTTC. This sequence encodes CASSLTSGANNEQFF.

This clonotype has only a few counts. The chain recombines TRBV20-1 with TRBJ2-5, with a weak D call TRBD2 (5 bases). CDR1 and CDR2 from the germline V gene are DFQATT and SNEGSKA (reference sequence). With 3 bases removed from V and 0 bases from J, the gap between germline ends came to 11 bases. CDR3 length: 14 amino acids. The CDR3 bases are TGCAGTGCTAGTACGGACTGGTACCAAGAGACCCAGTACTTC. Protein product: CSASTDWYQETQYF.

This clonotype has more than one count but fewer than ten. The chain links TRBV28 to TRBJ2-5, with TRBD2 as a possible D gene (6 bases). The CDR3 totals 15 residues. The V gene lost 5 bases and the J gene lost 1 base, with 14 bases spanning the gap. Germline loops: CDR1 MDHEN, CDR2 SYDVKM. CDR3: CASSPRGALQETQYF. DNA for the CDR3: TGTGCCAGCAGTCCCCGCGGGGCCCTCCAAGAGACCCAGTACTTC.

This sequence joins TRBV20-1 and TRBJ2-5, with D unresolved. The DNA end is a closer match to TRBJ2-7, so the J assignment may be wrong. The CDR3 extends over 16 amino acids. Germline assignment: CDR1 DFQATT and CDR2 SNEGSKA (reference sequence). The CDR3 region is CSAREFALATDYEQYF. CDR3 sequence (DNA): TGCAGTGCTAGAGAGTTTGCATTGGCGACTGATTACGAGCAGTACTTC.

This clonotype has just a few counts. V gene TRBV29-1 combines with J gene TRBJ2-5; 10 nucleotides line up with TRBD1. This CDR3 is 13 amino acids long. Germline CDR1 is SQVTM and CDR2 is ANQGSEA. J lost 1 base, V lost 4 bases, and 0 bases had no gene match. The CDR3 is CSVGDRGQETQYF. CDR3 DNA: TGCAGCGTTGGGGACAGGGGCCAAGAGACCCAGTACTTC.

This clonotype was observed a few times. This sequence joins TRBV29-1 and TRBJ2-1, with 9 bases fitting TRBD2. Germline-derived CDR1 and CDR2 are SQVTM and ANQGSEA. CDR3 length equals 15 residues. The V gene end was trimmed by 7 bases and the J gene end by 1 base; junction bases not matched to a gene: 8. The CDR3 nucleotides read TGCAGCGGCATTAGCGGGAGACGTTCCTACAATGAGCAGTTCTTC. Translated, it gives CSGISGRRSYNEQFF.

This clonotype was observed a single time. The V and J genes are TRBV20-1 and TRBJ2-1; no clear D gene. The CDR3 runs 17 residues. The germline CDR1 and CDR2 sequences are DFQATT and SNEGSKA (reference sequence). V was trimmed by 6 bases and J by 0 bases, leaving 21 bases between them. The CDR3 bases are TGCAGTGCCAAAGGCGACGCGGACCCGGGCTCCTACAATGAGCAGTTCTTC. It codes for CSAKGDADPGSYNEQFF.

This clonotype has only a few counts. V is TRBV2 and J is TRBJ2-4; D unclear. This CDR3 is built from 12 residues. CDR1 and CDR2 (germline): SNHLY, FYNNEI. V was clipped by 6 bases and J by 3 bases, with 6 bases between them. CDR3: CASRGSKNIQYF. The DNA of the CDR3 is TGTGCCAGCAGGGGCAGCAAAAACATTCAGTACTTC. The full variable domain, rest sourced from reference TRBV2 and TRBJ2-4, is EPEVTQTPSHQVTQMGQEVILRCVPISNHLYFYWYRQILGQKVEFLVSFYNNEISEKSEIFDDQFSVERPDGSNFTLKIRSTKLEDSAMYFCASRGSKNIQYFGAGTRLSVL.

The chain uses TRBV7-8 and TRBJ2-1, with TRBD2 identical over 8 bases. CDR1 is SGHVS and CDR2 is FQNEAQ in the germline V gene. The CDR3 contains 14 residues. Trimming cost V 5 bases and J 7 bases; bases outside gene matches: 7. The CDR3 spells CASSSPGGVNEQFF. As DNA, the CDR3 is TGTGCCAGCAGCAGCCCGGGGGGGGTGAATGAGCAGTTCTTC.

There are a few counts of this clonotype. The rearrangement uses TRBV29-1 and TRBJ2-5, with D uncertain. Germline V CDR1 and CDR2: SQVTM, ANQGSEA. This CDR3 has 13 amino acids. V lost 5 bases and J 4 bases, leaving 14 bases between the germline ends. CDR3 sequence: CSVSLIAVETQYF. The CDR3, as DNA: TGCAGCGTTTCCCTCATAGCCGTAGAGACCCAGTACTTC.

This clonotype was observed a handful of times. V gene TRBV12-3 or TRBV12-4 combines with J gene TRBJ1-5; D not certain. This CDR3 contains 15 residues. The germline V and J ends were trimmed by 5 bases and 4 bases, with 15 bases remaining between them. CDR3 DNA sequence: TGTGCCAGCAGTCCTCGATACGACTGGAATCAGCCCCAGCATTTT. The encoded protein is CASSPRYDWNQPQHF.

The chain links TRBV28 to TRBJ1-6; D is unresolved. This CDR3 spans 13 amino acids. V was trimmed by 5 bases and J by 8 bases, leaving 10 bases between them. Germline CDR1 MDHEN, CDR2 SYDVKM. This chain's CDR3 is CASSRVRDSPLHF. The DNA of the CDR3 is TGTGCCAGCAGTCGGGTGAGGGATTCACCCCTCCACTTT.

This clonotype was picked up a small number of times. This chain uses TRBV7-2 with TRBJ2-5, with 7 bases aligning to TRBD1. Germline CDR1 and CDR2: SGHTA and FQGNSA. Unmatched junction bases numbered 8, after V lost 7 bases and J lost 6 bases. The CDR3 consists of 13 residues. The CDR3 nucleotides are TGTGCCAGCACCTCACAAGGGGGCAAGACCCAGTACTTC. Its protein product is CASTSQGGKTQYF.

The V call is TRBV3-1, the J call TRBJ2-5; D unresolved. Per the germline V gene, CDR1 is LGHDT and CDR2 is YNNKEL (reference sequence). The ends were cut back, 4 bases at V and 11 bases at J, with 23 bases in the middle. The CDR3 length is 15 residues. In DNA, the CDR3 is TGTGCCAGCAGCCCAGGCCTCCTATTGTACAATGAGCAGTACTTC. Amino acid sequence: CASSPGLLLYNEQYF.

This chain uses TRBV11-1 with TRBJ2-5; D is ambiguous. CDR3 length: 16 amino acids. From germline, CDR1 is SGHAT and CDR2 FQDESV (reference sequence). V lost 5 bases and J lost 11, with 27 bases in between. Written as DNA, the CDR3 is TGTGCCAGCAGCCCTATTACATCATACTCCTACAATGAGCAGTACTTC. This gives the protein CASSPITSYSYNEQYF.

This clonotype was seen at least ten times. The chain is built from TRBV20-1 and TRBJ2-3, with 9 positions matching TRBD2. The V and J ends lost 1 base and 2 bases, in that order; junction bases with no gene match: 10. Germline V CDR1 and CDR2: DFQATT, SNEGSKA (reference sequence). The CDR3 consists of 17 residues. In DNA, the CDR3 is TGCAGTGCTAGAGGGCTAGCGGGGATACTAACCACAGATACGCAGTATTTT. Translating it yields CSARGLAGILTTDTQYF.

The chain has TRBV6-6 and TRBJ1-6; D ambiguous. V was pared by 2 bases and J by 7 bases, with 12 bases between. The CDR3 loop spans 15 amino acids. Germline V gene sequence: CDR1 MNHNY, CDR2 SVGAGI (reference sequence). The CDR3 loop reads CASSYANSANSPLHF. The CDR3 DNA reads TGTGCCAGCAGTTACGCGAACTCGGCAAATTCACCCCTCCACTTT.

As concerns this clonotype: One junction end does not reproduce the germline sequence, and a read error may be involved. V and J are TRBV20-1 and TRBJ2-1; no reliable D call. CDR1 is DFQATT, CDR2 SNEGSKA, per germline (reference sequence). This CDR3 has 15 residues. CDR3 protein: CSASSRQSSYNKQFF. The CDR3 nucleotides read TGCAGTGCTAGTAGCCGGCAGAGCTCCTACAATAAGCAGTTCTTC.

This rearrangement joins TRBV20-1 to TRBJ2-7; 8 nucleotides align to TRBD1. Trimming took 4 bases from V and 2 from J; bases not matched to a gene: 4. The CDR3 length is 13 residues. From germline, CDR1 is DFQATT and CDR2 SNEGSKA (reference sequence). The CDR3 nucleotides read TGCAGTGCTACGGACAGGGTCACCTACGAGCAGTACTTC. Translating gives CSATDRVTYEQYF.